This TCR beta chain is drawn from a study of T-cell memory formation after mild COVID-19 (dated by TCRdb to the early 2020s). About the full investigation: Most TCR sequence clusters were specific to one of the two donors. Two young, previously healthy adult volunteers made up the cohort, one male and one female. Longitudinal TCRalpha and TCRbeta repertoire sequencing tracked T-cell clones expanding and contracting after mild COVID-19 in two donors.

PBMCs were isolated by Ficoll-Paque density gradient centrifugation. The instrument given in TCRdb is Illumina NovaSeq 6000. cDNA libraries for TCRalpha and TCRbeta were prepared by 5'RACE using constant-segment primers, with sample barcodes and unique molecular identifiers added. RNA was extracted from every sample with Trizol reagent. Amplification of the libraries took two PCR steps, and the second step added a second sample barcode plus Illumina TruSeq adapters. Libraries were sequenced on an Illumina NovaSeq with 2 x 150 bp paired-end reads. On the authors' methods: The reads were demultiplexed and collapsed into UMI-guided consensus sequences using migec v1.2.7. With mixcr v2.1.11, UMI consensuses were aligned to TRA and TRB V and J templates and assembled into clonotypes. Expanded or contracted clonotypes were those called significant by both edgeR and NoisET, with noise models trained on biological replicates. For edgeR calls, the thresholds were a false discovery rate-adjusted p below 0.01 and a log2 fold-change of 1. As an exploratory analysis of dynamics, max-normalized trajectories of the 1000 most abundant clonotypes were examined by PCA with hierarchical clustering. Separately sequenced CD4+ and CD8+ repertoires were used to assign a CD4 or CD8 phenotype to each responding clone. In TCRdb, the public reads were trimmed at Q25 with fastp and aligned with MiXCR, with productive beta chains retained. Here each entry gathers all rows of one CDR3 protein and keeps the most common genes and DNA. Here the V and J calls rest on TCRdb's processing, not on the authors' analysis. This sample has over 300,000 distinct CDR3 sequences in its table, and 20% of those were observed once. The ten top clones hold 21% of the sample.

The CDR3 starts with the cysteine, ends with the phenylalanine, and has 15 residues. The CDR3 DNA has 45 bases and is translated from base 1. The trim is 4 bases for V and 1 base for J, with a gap of 10 bases between the germline ends. Based on the germline V gene, the CDR1 and CDR2 sequences are LGHNA and YSLEER. This clonotype came up a few times. Which antigen it targets is not known. One base away there is no much larger clone; base qualities are not given. Overall study outcomes, separate from this receptor: Some responding clones were detected in pre-infection memory, which suggested that pre-existing cross-reactive memory T cells had joined the SARS-CoV-2 response. The second-wave clones that peaked on day 37 were not confirmed to be SARS-CoV-2 specific. Balanced CD4/CD8 phenotypes were observed for clones contracting from day 15 to 85, whereas a bias towards CD4+ was observed for a second wave of clones expanding from day 15 to 37. Contracting CD4+ clones were located mainly in the CM and EM memory subsets, whereas CD8+ clones were found to be enriched in EMRA. Only two mild cases were covered by the study, and larger cohorts that include severe cases with pre-infection samples were considered necessary.

Sequenced input: PBMCs or a T cell subset sorted from them (not recorded which). Here the chain combines TRBV4-3 and TRBJ2-2; tentative D gene TRBD2, with 6 bases matching. This clonotype was sampled from a man between 18 and 29 years old who had mild COVID-19 (a few samples of this study predate the infection). The sample titles of this study are shuffled in the database, so cell type and time point are left out; the donor was told from shared clones. The DNA reads as follows: TGCGCCAGCAGCCTAATTAGCGGGAACACCGGGGAGCTGTTTTTT. Its protein is CASSLISGNTGELFF.